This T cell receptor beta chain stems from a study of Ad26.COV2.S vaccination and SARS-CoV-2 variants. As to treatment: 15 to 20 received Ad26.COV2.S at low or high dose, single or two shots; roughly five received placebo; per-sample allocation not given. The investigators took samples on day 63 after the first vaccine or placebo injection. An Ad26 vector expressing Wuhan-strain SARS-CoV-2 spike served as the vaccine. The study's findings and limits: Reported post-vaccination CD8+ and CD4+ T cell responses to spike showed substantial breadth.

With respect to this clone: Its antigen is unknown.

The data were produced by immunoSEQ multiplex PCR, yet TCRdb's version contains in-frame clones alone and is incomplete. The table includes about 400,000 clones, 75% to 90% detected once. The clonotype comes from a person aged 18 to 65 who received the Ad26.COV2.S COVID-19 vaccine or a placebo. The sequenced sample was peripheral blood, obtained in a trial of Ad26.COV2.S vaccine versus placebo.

CDR3 region: CASSLWGGSSYNEQFF. CDR3 nucleotide sequence: TGTGCCAGCAGTTTATGGGGCGGATCTTCCTACAATGAGCAGTTCTTC. The chain combines TRBV27 with TRBJ2-1; maybe TRBD1 (5 bases). The CDR3 is 16 amino acids. V lost 1 base, J lost 1 base, and 11 bases lay in between. The germline gives CDR1 MNHEY, CDR2 SMNVEV (reference sequence).